This T cell receptor (beta chain) was sequenced for a study of read filtering for tumor transcriptome and immune sequencing. The library was built from about 400 ng RNA with molecular barcoded adaptors for alpha/delta and beta/gamma chains. MiXCR was run by TCRdb on the reads, yielding one entry per CDR3 protein. The sample has approximately 60,000 distinct CDR3 sequences, under 25% seen once. The specimen was a population of CD138-negative cells sorted from bone marrow. The origin of this receptor is a donor aged 40 or older with multiple myeloma.

The CDR3 loop is CSARDPRTTAGETQYF. CDR3 sequence (DNA): TGCAGTGCTAGGGACCCGAGGACCACCGCGGGTGAGACCCAGTACTTC. The chain couples TRBV20-1 to TRBJ2-5; possibly TRBD2 for D (5 bases). The V gene's germline CDR1 is DFQATT and CDR2 SNEGSKA (reference sequence). The CDR3 is made up of 16 amino acids. The V gene lost 3 bases and the J gene lost 5 bases, with 22 bases spanning the gap.